Listed here are 24 T cell receptor beta chains from one sample, sequenced in a study of T cell repertoires in ileal Crohn's disease. This table comes from immunoSEQ multiplex PCR, and its TCRdb copy is limited to in-frame clones, with some not included. Here the sample spans fewer than 20,000 clones, about 55% being singletons. Sequenced input: ileal tissue. Receptor source: an adult with Crohn's disease.

The chain employs TRBV6-1 and TRBJ2-3; 12 positions match TRBD2. This CDR3 spans 16 amino acids. V trimming: 0 bases; J trimming: 3 bases; junction bases outside the gene matches: 1. Looked up from germline, CDR1 is MNHNS and CDR2 is SASEGT. The CDR3, as DNA: TGTGCCAGCAGTGAAGCTCTAGCGGGAGGGACAGATACGCAGTATTTT. It encodes CASSEALAGGTDTQYF.

This clone was seen more than once but under ten times. The chain is built from TRBV28 and TRBJ1-1, with D maybe TRBD1 (6 bases). The CDR3 is made up of 12 amino acids. V shed 8 bases and J shed 4 bases, with 11 bases lying between them. From germline, CDR1 is MDHEN and CDR2 SYDVKM. CDR3 sequence reads: CASGQGFTEAFF. The CDR3, as DNA: TGTGCCAGCGGCCAGGGGTTCACTGAAGCTTTCTTT. Supplemented by reference TRBV28 and TRBJ1-1, the full variable domain reads DVKVTQSSRYLVKRTGEKVFLECVQDMDHENMFWYRQDPGLGLRLIYFSYDVKMKEKGDIPEGYSVSREKKERFSLILESASTNQTSMYLCASGQGFTEAFFGQGTRLTVV.

The chain combines TRBV6-1 with TRBJ1-1; D is possibly TRBD1 (6 bases). Trimming pared 2 bases from V and 3 bases from J, leaving 10 bases between. Germline CDR1 is MNHNS and CDR2 is SASEGT. CDR3 size: 14 residues. CDR3 residues: CASSEYGQYTEAFF. CDR3 nucleotides: TGTGCCAGCAGTGAATACGGACAGTACACTGAAGCTTTCTTT.

This clone was recorded once. This chain joins TRBV7-2 and TRBJ2-7, with D perhaps matching TRBD1 (6 bases). The CDR3 contains 14 residues. V lost 5 bases and J lost 0, with 11 bases in between. The V gene's germline CDR1 is SGHTA and CDR2 FQGNSA. The CDR3 loop reads CASSRDRSSYEQYF. DNA for the CDR3: TGTGCCAGCAGCCGCGACAGGAGCTCCTACGAGCAGTACTTC.

The rearrangement joins TRBV14 to TRBJ2-2, with D perhaps matching TRBD2 (6 bases). The V end lost 4 bases, the J end lost 9 bases, and 18 bases lay between the germline ends. CDR3 length equals 15 residues. Looked up from germline, CDR1 is SGHDN and CDR2 is FVKESK. Here the CDR3 reads CASSPGALAGRELFF. The CDR3 DNA is TGTGCCAGCAGCCCCGGGGCACTAGCTGGCCGGGAGCTGTTTTTT.

The V gene is TRBV4-3, the J gene TRBJ2-5; 8 bases are shared with TRBD2. Germline V gene data show CDR1 as LGHNA and CDR2 as YSLEER. Trimming cost V 3 bases and J 4 bases; bases outside gene matches: 13. The CDR3 is 17 amino acids. CDR3 nucleotides: TGCGCCAGCAGCCAGGCCGTTGCAGCGGGAGTTTTAGAGACCCAGTACTTC. Residues: CASSQAVAAGVLETQYF.

The chain recombines TRBV7-2 with TRBJ2-2; possibly TRBD1 for D (6 bases). The germline CDR1 and CDR2 sequences are SGHTA and FQGNSA. The CDR3 is 18 amino acids. V lost 2 bases and J lost 3, with 19 bases in between. The CDR3 DNA reads as TGTGCCAGCAGCTTAAATCAGGGGCCGGGAAAAGACACCGGGGAGCTGTTTTTT. Translation: CASSLNQGPGKDTGELFF.

This clone was counted between two and nine times. The V call is TRBV5-1, the J call TRBJ2-5; 11 bases match TRBD1. V dropped 2 bases and J dropped 1; count of bases not matched to a gene: 7. The V gene's germline CDR1 is SGHRS and CDR2 YFSETQ. This CDR3 has 17 amino acids. CDR3 amino acids: CASSLGAGTGGQETQYF. For the CDR3, the DNA is TGCGCCAGCAGCTTAGGAGCCGGGACAGGGGGCCAAGAGACCCAGTACTTC. Looking up the rest from reference TRBV5-1 and TRBJ2-5 gives the full variable domain: KAGVTQTPRYLIKTRGQQVTLSCSPISGHRSVSWYQQTPGQGLQFLFEYFSETQRNKGNFPGRFSGRQFSNSRSEMNVSTLELGDSALYLCASSLGAGTGGQETQYFGPGTRLLVL.

This clone appeared a few times. J is TRBJ2-2 and V is TRBV18; D remains unclear. Trimming left V 4 bases short and J 10 bases short, with 13 bases between. The CDR3 has 13 amino acids. The germline CDR1 and CDR2 sequences are KGHSH and LQKENI. CDR3 nucleotides: TGTGCCAGCTCACGAAGAGATACAGAGGAGCTGTTTTTT. This encodes CASSRRDTEELFF.

This rearrangement joins TRBV6-1 to TRBJ1-2; 11 bases fit TRBD1. This CDR3 has 13 amino acids. Germline V gene lookup returns CDR1 MNHNS and CDR2 SASEGT. V lost 8 bases, J lost 8 bases, and 7 bases stayed unmatched. The CDR3 coding sequence is TGTGCCAGCGGACAGGGGGCATTTAGGGGCTACACCTTC. Its translation is CASGQGAFRGYTF.

This chain connects TRBV15 to TRBJ2-5, with a weak D call TRBD1 (6 bases). V lost 1 base, J lost 5 bases, and 17 bases lay in between. Per germline, CDR1 LNHNV and CDR2 YYDKDF (reference sequence). This CDR3 spans 16 amino acids. CDR3 DNA sequence: TGTGCCACCAGCAGAGGCCTGGCCTCAGGGGCGGAGACCCAGTACTTC. It translates to CATSRGLASGAETQYF.

The rearrangement joins TRBV7-9 to TRBJ1-1; tentative D call: TRBD1 (5 bases). V was clipped by 9 bases and J by 0 bases, with 11 bases between them. Looked up from germline, CDR1 is SEHNR and CDR2 is FQNEAQ (reference sequence). The CDR3 is made up of 13 amino acids. This CDR3 is CASAGIMNTEAFF. The CDR3 DNA sequence: TGTGCCAGTGCAGGGATTATGAACACTGAAGCTTTCTTT. Supplemented by reference TRBV7-9 and TRBJ1-1, the full variable domain reads DTGVSQNPRHKITKRGQNVTFRCDPISEHNRLYWYRQTLGQGPEFLTYFQNEAQLEKSRLLSDRFSAERPKGSFSTLEIQRTEQGDSAMYLCASAGIMNTEAFFGQGTRLTVV.

This clone was picked up a small number of times. The chain combines TRBV2 with TRBJ2-1; 9 nucleotides align to TRBD1. Germline CDR1 SNHLY, CDR2 FYNNEI. The J segment lost 2 bases and the V segment lost 5 bases, leaving 4 bases of the junction unmatched. This CDR3 region has 15 residues. The CDR3 nucleotides read TGTGCCAGCAGTCGGGACAGGGAGGCCTACAATGAGCAGTTCTTC. This gives the protein CASSRDREAYNEQFF.

This sequence joins TRBV5-4 and TRBJ1-3; unclear D gene. V gave up 0 bases and J gave up 2 bases, with 9 bases separating them. There are 15 residues in the CDR3. Germline V lookup: CDR1 SGHNT, CDR2 YYREEE (reference sequence). The CDR3: CASSLGGITGNTIYF. The CDR3 region has the DNA TGTGCCAGCAGCTTGGGCGGGATCACTGGAAACACCATATATTTT.

The gene calls are TRBV6-1 and TRBJ2-7; 7 bases map to TRBD1. The length of the CDR3 is 15 residues. J was trimmed by 0 bases and V by 6 bases; bases with no gene match: 8. Germline CDR1 is MNHNS and CDR2 is SASEGT. CDR3 DNA: TGTGCCAGCAGCCTAGGACAGGCCAGCTCCTACGAGCAGTACTTC. Its protein is CASSLGQASSYEQYF.

This chain links TRBV6-1 with TRBJ1-2; D is undetermined. There are 16 residues in the CDR3. CDR1 is MNHNS, CDR2 SASEGT, per germline. Trimming took 3 bases from V and 0 from J, leaving 14 bases between them. This chain's CDR3 is CASSEIIALTNYGYTF. The DNA of the CDR3 is TGTGCCAGCAGTGAGATCATAGCGCTCACTAACTATGGCTACACCTTC.

The CDR3: CASSLYRSSEQYF. The CDR3 bases are TGTGCCAGCAGCTTATATCGGTCTAGCGAGCAGTACTTC. This chain uses TRBV7-9 with TRBJ2-7; D is unclear. CDR1 is SEHNR, CDR2 FQNEAQ, per germline (reference sequence). The CDR3 spans 13 residues. V shed 2 bases and J shed 6 bases, with 11 bases lying between them. Based on the CDR3 plus reference TRBV7-9 and TRBJ2-7, the full variable domain is DTGVSQNPRHKITKRGQNVTFRCDPISEHNRLYWYRQTLGQGPEFLTYFQNEAQLEKSRLLSDRFSAERPKGSFSTLEIQRTEQGDSAMYLCASSLYRSSEQYFGPGTRLTVT.

This clone is medium-sized in the sample. The genes are TRBV11-2 and TRBJ2-7; 7 bases align to TRBD2. The ends lost 4 bases at V and 4 bases at J; junction bases unmatched: 7. Germline-derived CDR1 and CDR2 are SGHAT and FQNNGV. The CDR3 runs to 14 residues. CDR3 in DNA: TGTGCCAGCAGCTCCGTGACTAGCAAGTACGAGCAGTACTTC. This gives the protein CASSSVTSKYEQYF.

The genes are TRBV6-5 and TRBJ2-5; D gene uncertain. The better agreement between TRBJ2-7 and the DNA end casts doubt on the J call. Germline V gene sequence: CDR1 MNHEY, CDR2 SVGAGI. This CDR3 region has 15 residues. The chain's CDR3 is CASSPQIISSYEQYF. The CDR3 nucleotides are TGTGCCAGCAGCCCTCAAATAATTAGCTCCTACGAGCAGTACTTC.

The J gene is TRBJ2-7, the V gene TRBV18; D unclear. The CDR3 is 14 residues long. Trimming removed 0 bases from V and 3 bases from J, with 9 bases in between. CDR1 is KGHSH, CDR2 LQKENI, per germline. As DNA, the CDR3 is TGTGCCAGCTCACCACCGAGAGACTTCTACGAGCAGTACTTC. Translation: CASSPPRDFYEQYF.

The J gene is TRBJ2-7, the V gene TRBV7-2, with TRBD2 identical over 7 bases. The CDR3 sequence is 14 residues long. Germline loops: CDR1 SGHTA, CDR2 FQGNSA. The V segment lost 4 bases and the J segment 4 bases; nucleotides outside the gene matches: 7. The CDR3 sequence: CASSSVTSKYEQYF. Written as DNA, the CDR3 is TGTGCCAGCAGCTCCGTGACTAGCAAGTACGAGCAGTACTTC.

The J gene is TRBJ1-1, the V gene TRBV6-1, with 12 bases identical to TRBD1. The CDR3 runs to 14 residues. Germline V gene sequence: CDR1 MNHNS, CDR2 SASEGT. J gave up 7 bases and V 6 bases, and 6 bases lay outside the gene matches. The CDR3 region is CASRGTGGADEAFF. In DNA form, the CDR3 reads TGTGCCAGCAGAGGGACAGGGGGCGCGGATGAAGCTTTCTTT.

The chain employs TRBV4-2 and TRBJ2-3; TRBD2 aligns across 10 bases. This CDR3 is built from 19 residues. The V gene end was trimmed by 0 bases and the J gene end by 0 bases; junction bases not matched to a gene: 9. CDR1 is LGHNA and CDR2 is YNFKEQ in the germline V gene. This CDR3 reads CASSQDRTSGHGSTDTQYF. CDR3 sequence (DNA): TGTGCCAGCAGCCAAGATCGGACTAGCGGACATGGGAGCACAGATACGCAGTATTTT.

The chain uses TRBV5-1 and TRBJ2-2; the match to TRBD2 covers 13 bases. Germline V gene data show CDR1 as SGHRS and CDR2 as YFSETQ. Unmatched junction bases numbered 15, after V lost 5 bases and J lost 8 bases. The CDR3 totals 18 residues. In nucleotides, the CDR3 is TGCGCCAGCAGGGGCACTAGCGGGAGGGCCTTCTCAGGAGGGGAGCTGTTTTTT. It is translated as CASRGTSGRAFSGGELFF.